This TCR beta chain appears in the sequencing data of a study of cytomegalovirus exposure and HLA in healthy donors. In germline, CDR1 is LNHDA, CDR2 SQIVND (reference sequence). J lost 3 bases, V lost 4 bases, and 18 bases had no gene match. The CDR3 is 19 residues long. Primers included in the PCR were 60 Vbeta and 13 Jbeta primers. Sequencing was performed with immunoSEQ multiplex PCR; in TCRdb, only in-frame clones are kept and a portion is missing. The sample shows approximately 72,000 clones, 78% of them seen only once. This rearrangement joins TRBV19 to TRBJ2-3; 8 nucleotides align to TRBD2. The TCR originated in a male donor in good health and CMV-seropositive. Material: PBMCs. CDR3 residues: CASSTRRLRAAGVTDTQYF. Written as DNA, the CDR3 is TGTGCCAGTAGTACGAGACGACTGCGGGCAGCGGGGGTAACAGATACGCAGTATTTT.